This T cell receptor (beta chain) was sequenced in a study of cytomegalovirus exposure and HLA in healthy donors. General study findings and limits: Earlier analysis found most TCR beta V segments productive about 90% or about 30% of the time. In a later analysis, HLA-associated beta chains showed higher expansion and lower generation probabilities than comparable chains. What a later analysis showed was that several of the most significant clusters appeared linked to common viral pathogens.

This CDR3 contains 15 residues. V trimming: 4 bases; J trimming: 0 bases; junction bases outside the gene matches: 2. Germline CDR1 and CDR2: SGHRS and YFSETQ. PCR involved 60 Vbeta and 13 Jbeta primers. TCRdb's copy holds only in-frame clones and misses some; the assay was immunoSEQ multiplex PCR. The sample has roughly 200,000 clones, roughly 78% seen once. Of note for this clone: Its antigen is as yet unknown.

The receptor's source is a girl under 18 in good health and CMV-seropositive. Specimen: PBMCs. V gene TRBV5-1 combines with J gene TRBJ2-3, with TRBD2 identical over 10 bases. The CDR3 DNA sequence: TGCGCCAGCAGCGATAGCGGGGGGAGCACAGATACGCAGTATTTT. It translates to CASSDSGGSTDTQYF.